This TCR beta chain was captured by sequencing in a study of OX40 agonist ivuxolimab in advanced cancers. The V end was cut by 0 bases, the J end by 4 bases, with 9 bases between. Germline loops: CDR1 SGDLS, CDR2 YYNGEE. This CDR3 comprises 14 residues. Using immunoSEQ multiplex PCR, the repertoire was profiled, and TCRdb retains in-frame clones only, with some absent. The table shows some 54,000 clones, with about 90% occurring only once. This TCR derives from an adult with an advanced solid tumor such as melanoma, head and neck, liver or kidney cancer. The chain is built from TRBV9 and TRBJ2-3; possibly TRBD1 for D (6 bases). Sequencing was performed on CD4+ or CD8+ T cells sorted from blood, taken in a trial of the OX40 agonist ivuxolimab. The CDR3 nucleotides are TGTGCCAGCAGCGTAGACAGGGTGGCAGATACGCAGTATTTT. It encodes CASSVDRVADTQYF. The full variable domain, rest sourced from reference TRBV9 and TRBJ2-3, is DSGVTQTPKHLITATGQRVTLRCSPRSGDLSVYWYQQSLDQGLQFLIQYYNGEERAKGNILERFSAQQFPDLHSELNLSSLELGDSALYFCASSVDRVADTQYFGPGTRLTVL.